Sequencing of this T cell receptor beta chain was carried out in a study of blood T cell repertoires in COVID-19. Turning to the study itself: Spain, Italy and the United States supplied samples that represented acute and convalescent COVID-19. T cells, B-cell-depleted T cells, or PBMCs supplied cDNA or gDNA.

As processed by the authors: Amplification with reference gene primers provided the estimates of nucleated cell counts. The method was immunoSEQ multiplex PCR; TCRdb's version includes in-frame clones alone and lacks a portion of them. V and J calls and clone size are as listed in that table; D and trimming were resolved from the DNA. Of 60,000 to 70,000 clones in the sample, about 86% were seen once. Germline assignment: CDR1 SNHLY and CDR2 FYNNEI. Trimming stripped 6 bases from V and 4 bases from J, with 13 bases between. This CDR3 contains 14 residues. The sequence came from a woman of 80 years or more with active COVID-19. Material for sequencing was peripheral blood. V and J are TRBV2 and TRBJ1-3; possible D gene TRBD1, 5 bases. The CDR3 sequence is CASRGRGAGNTIYF. CDR3 sequence (DNA): TGTGCCAGCAGGGGAAGGGGTGCAGGAAACACCATATATTTT.